Presented here are 9 T cell receptor beta chains from one specimen sequenced in a study of Graves' ophthalmopathy and Graves' hyperthyroidism. RNA transcripts yielded amplified TCR beta CDR3 regions. HTBI primers primed a first-round RT-PCR, and a second-round multiplex PCR followed. TCRdb passed the multiplex PCR reads through MiXCR, listing each CDR3 protein once. The sample includes 680,000 or so distinct CDR3 sequences, 20% to 25% of them seen just once. The sequenced material came from peripheral blood. The source is a woman aged 18 to 35 with stable Graves' hyperthyroidism. Some clones in this sample may be carry-over from other donors' samples.

This clonotype came up many times. This chain joins TRBV2 and TRBJ1-2; 7 positions match TRBD1. Trimming at V came to 0 bases and at J to 4 bases, leaving 5 bases not matched to a gene. The CDR3 sequence is 15 residues long. CDR1 and CDR2 (germline): SNHLY, FYNNEI. Here the CDR3 DNA reads TGTGCCAGCAGTGAAGCCTTTGACAGGGTCTATGGCTACACCTTC. This sequence encodes CASSEAFDRVYGYTF.

The chain links TRBV6-1 to TRBJ1-1; D ambiguous. The CDR3 is 13 amino acids. Germline V lookup: CDR1 MNHNS, CDR2 SASEGT. The V end was cut by 6 bases, the J end by 0 bases, with 8 bases between. CDR3 sequence reads: CASRQYMNTEAFF. CDR3 DNA sequence: TGTGCCAGCAGACAGTACATGAACACTGAAGCTTTCTTT.

This clonotype was counted only a few times. V usage is TRBV11-2 and J usage is TRBJ1-1; a possible D gene is TRBD1 (5 bases). There are 17 residues in the CDR3. Germline assignment: CDR1 SGHAT and CDR2 FQNNGV. With 0 bases removed from V and 2 bases from J, the gap between germline ends came to 16 bases. CDR3 sequence: CASSLDRTTGSNTEAFF. The CDR3, as DNA: TGTGCCAGCAGCTTAGACCGGACAACGGGGAGTAACACTGAAGCTTTCTTT.

As for this clonotype: The final CDR3 position lacks the conserved phenylalanine or tryptophan, pointing to a likely read error. The DNA is omitted, as the CDR3 cannot be located on it reliably, and the CDR3 follows TCRdb's listing. V and J are TRBV12-3 or TRBV12-4 and TRBJ1-2; the table's TRBD1 call for D was not verified on the DNA. The CDR3 contains 16 residues when both ends are counted. The CDR3 protein is CASSLASGGSNYGYTY.

This chain joins TRBV7-2 and TRBJ1-1; D perhaps matches TRBD1 (5 bases). Germline CDR1 SGHTA, CDR2 FQGNSA. Trimming stripped 4 bases from V and 8 bases from J, with 14 bases between. The length of the CDR3 is 13 residues. CDR3 loop: CASSYQTVREAFF. The CDR3 DNA reads as TGTGCCAGCAGCTACCAGACAGTACGAGAAGCTTTCTTT.

This clonotype was seen a few times. The chain carries TRBV4-2 and TRBJ2-7; perhaps TRBD2 as D (5 bases). This CDR3 comprises 16 residues. Germline V lookup: CDR1 LGHNA, CDR2 YNFKEQ. Trimming removed 0 bases from V and 2 bases from J, with 14 bases in between. The CDR3 sequence: CASSQDVSGIPYEQYF. The CDR3 coding sequence is TGTGCCAGCAGCCAAGATGTCAGCGGAATCCCCTACGAGCAGTACTTC.

This clonotype was seen ten or more times. The V gene is TRBV11-2, the J gene TRBJ1-1; tentatively, D is TRBD1 (5 bases). The V gene's germline CDR1 is SGHAT and CDR2 FQNNGV. The CDR3 has 15 residues. Deletions cut 5 bases from V and 8 bases from J, with 21 bases between. CDR3 nucleotides: TGTGCCAGCAGCCGGGCGGGGCAGAGGATCCCCGAAGCTTTCTTT. Its protein is CASSRAGQRIPEAFF.

As to this clonotype: A much larger clone lies one base from this, so it may be a read error. This rearrangement joins TRBV12-3 or TRBV12-4 to TRBJ1-1; D is unresolved. The CDR3 extends over 14 amino acids. CDR3 region: CASSLSNVETEACF. The CDR3 nucleotides are TGTGCCAGCAGTTTAAGTAACGTAGAGACTGAAGCTTGCTTT.

This clonotype was observed many times. The rearrangement joins TRBV19 to TRBJ1-5, with TRBD1 matching 7 bases. This CDR3 contains 13 residues. The V gene's germline CDR1 is LNHDA and CDR2 SQIVND (reference sequence). V trimming: 7 bases; J trimming: 7 bases; junction bases outside the gene matches: 7. The CDR3 bases are TGTGCCAGTACCGACAGACAGGGACAGCCCCAGCATTTT. Protein product: CASTDRQGQPQHF.